The 11 T cell receptor beta chains below come from one sample, sequenced in a study of blood T cell repertoires in COVID-19. Profiled with immunoSEQ multiplex PCR; TCRdb holds only in-frame clones, not every one. Among hundreds of thousands of clones listed, 65% to 85% were seen once. What was sequenced was peripheral blood. These receptors were taken from a man of 80 years or more with acute or convalescent COVID-19.

A note on this clone: One end of the junction varies from germline; a read error may be responsible. The chain recombines TRBV5-1 with TRBJ1-2, with 9 bases lining up with TRBD1. CDR3 size: 13 residues. Germline lookup yields CDR1 SGHRS and CDR2 YFSETQ. CDR3 in DNA: TGCGCCAGCAGCTTGGAAGATCCGGGGACAGGGCAATTC. This sequence encodes CASSLEDPGTGQF. The full variable domain, in which reference TRBV5-1 and TRBJ1-2 provide the parts outside the CDR3, is KAGVTQTPRYLIKTRGQQVTLSCSPISGHRSVSWYQQTPGQGLQFLFEYFSETQRNKGNFPGRFSGRQFSNSRSEMNVSTLELGDSALYLCASSLEDPGTGQFGSGTRLTVV.

The chain joins TRBV24-1 to TRBJ2-1; 12 bases line up with TRBD2. V gave up 3 bases and J gave up 7 bases; unmatched junction bases: 6. CDR1 KGHDR and CDR2 SFDVKD come from the germline V gene. The CDR3 extends over 16 amino acids. The CDR3 coding sequence is TGTGCCACCAGTGATAAACTAGCGGGAGGTTGGAATGAGCAGTTCTTC. It yields the protein CATSDKLAGGWNEQFF.

The chain employs TRBV4-1 and TRBJ2-1; possible D gene TRBD1, 6 bases. V lost 8 bases to trimming and J lost 9 bases, with 17 bases between them. Germline V gene data show CDR1 as MGHRA and CDR2 as YSYEKL. The CDR3 loop spans 13 amino acids. For the CDR3, the DNA is TGCGCCAGCCAAAATACAGGGCACCGTGAGCAGTTCTTC. Protein product: CASQNTGHREQFF.

J is TRBJ2-2 and V is TRBV19; TRBD2 aligns across 7 bases. The CDR3 contains 15 residues. The V and J ends lost 3 bases and 0 bases, in that order; junction bases with no gene match: 1. CDR1 is LNHDA, CDR2 SQIVND, per germline (reference sequence). CDR3 residues: CASSIAGANTGELFF. For the CDR3, the DNA is TGTGCCAGTAGTATTGCGGGGGCGAACACCGGGGAGCTGTTTTTT.

The CDR3 region has the DNA TGTGCCAGCAGCATGGGACTAGCGGGGGGTAGCTCCTACAATGAGCAGTTCTTC. It translates to CASSMGLAGGSSYNEQFF. The rearrangement links TRBV9 to TRBJ2-1; 15 nucleotides agree with TRBD2. V shed 4 bases and J 0 bases; nucleotides not matched to a gene: 5. Germline lookup yields CDR1 SGDLS and CDR2 YYNGEE. There are 18 residues in the CDR3.

This clone was observed a few times. The CDR3 protein is CASSYLSGNTIYF. Here the CDR3 DNA reads TGTGCCAGCAGTTATCTCTCCGGAAACACCATATATTTT. The gene calls are TRBV6-5 and TRBJ1-3; D gene unclear. Trimming took off 3 bases at V and 4 bases at J, with 7 bases between the two ends. This CDR3 has 13 residues. Germline CDR1 MNHEY, CDR2 SVGAGI.

The chain uses TRBV6-1 and TRBJ2-1; tentative D call: TRBD1 (5 bases). The CDR3 has 14 residues. Germline values: CDR1 MNHNS, CDR2 SASEGT. The V gene lost 1 base and the J gene lost 9 bases, with 13 bases spanning the gap. The CDR3 nucleotides are TGTGCCAGCAGTGAAGGGGCAGGGTACGGTGAGCAGTTCTTC. Residues: CASSEGAGYGEQFF.

The chain uses TRBV28 and TRBJ1-4; TRBD1 agrees at 7 bases. Germline CDR1 is MDHEN and CDR2 is SYDVKM. Germline trimming cut 2 bases from V and 7 bases from J; bases unmatched to any gene: 4. The CDR3 consists of 14 residues. The chain's CDR3 is CASSLGRGSEKLFF. CDR3 DNA sequence: TGTGCCAGCAGTTTAGGCAGGGGGAGTGAAAAACTGTTTTTT.

The chain joins TRBV27 to TRBJ2-7; no clear D gene. V gave up 5 bases and J gave up 4 bases, with 12 bases separating them. Germline V gene data show CDR1 as MNHEY and CDR2 as SMNVEV (reference sequence). The CDR3 is made up of 13 amino acids. CDR3 DNA: TGTGCCAGCAGTCTCTTCGGAGCGTACGAGCAGTACTTC. It encodes CASSLFGAYEQYF.

The rearrangement links TRBV6-1 to TRBJ2-7, with TRBD2 matching 9 bases. The CDR3 consists of 14 residues. Germline-derived CDR1 and CDR2 are MNHNS and SASEGT. V trimming: 3 bases; J trimming: 6 bases; junction bases outside the gene matches: 6. CDR3 residues: CASSDRGGALEQYF. DNA for the CDR3: TGTGCCAGCAGTGATCGCGGGGGGGCCCTCGAGCAGTACTTC.

The chain employs TRBV6-5 and TRBJ2-5; D is undetermined. CDR3 length equals 11 residues. The V end lost 3 bases, the J end lost 5 bases, and 4 bases lay between the germline ends. CDR1 MNHEY and CDR2 SVGAGI come from the germline V gene. DNA for the CDR3: TGTGCCAGCAGTTATCGTGAGACCCAGTACTTC. It encodes CASSYRETQYF.